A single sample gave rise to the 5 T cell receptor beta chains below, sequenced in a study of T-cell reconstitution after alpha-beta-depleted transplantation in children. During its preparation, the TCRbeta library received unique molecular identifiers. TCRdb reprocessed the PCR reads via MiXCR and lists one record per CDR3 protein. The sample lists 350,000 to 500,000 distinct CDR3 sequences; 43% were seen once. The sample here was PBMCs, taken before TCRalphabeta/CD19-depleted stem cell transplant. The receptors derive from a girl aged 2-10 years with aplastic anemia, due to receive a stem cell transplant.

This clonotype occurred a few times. The CDR3 coding sequence is TGCAGTTCACCCGGACGCATTGGAGGCTACACCTTC. It codes for CSSPGRIGGYTF. J is TRBJ1-2 and V is TRBV20-1; D not resolved. The germline CDR1 and CDR2 sequences are DFQATT and SNEGSKA (reference sequence). The CDR3 has 12 amino acids. Trimming left V 8 bases short and J 8 bases short, with 18 bases between.

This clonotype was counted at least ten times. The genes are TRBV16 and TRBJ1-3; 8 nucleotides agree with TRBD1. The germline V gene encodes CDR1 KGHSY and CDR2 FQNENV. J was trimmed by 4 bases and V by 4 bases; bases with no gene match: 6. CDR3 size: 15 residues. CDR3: CASSRTGLEGNTIYF. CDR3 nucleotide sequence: TGTGCCAGCAGCCGGACAGGGTTGGAAGGAAACACCATATATTTT.

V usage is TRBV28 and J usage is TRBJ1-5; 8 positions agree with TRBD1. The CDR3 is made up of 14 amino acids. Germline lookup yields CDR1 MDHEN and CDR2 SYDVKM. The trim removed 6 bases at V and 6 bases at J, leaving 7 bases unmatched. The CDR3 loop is CASRTGTGAQPQHF. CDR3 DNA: TGTGCCAGCAGGACCGGGACAGGAGCTCAGCCCCAGCATTTT.

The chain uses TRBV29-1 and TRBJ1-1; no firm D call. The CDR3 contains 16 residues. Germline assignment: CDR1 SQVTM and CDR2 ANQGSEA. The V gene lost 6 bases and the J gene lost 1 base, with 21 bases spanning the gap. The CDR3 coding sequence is TGCAGCGTCCCTCGGCTCCAGGCCTCCGGGAACACTGAAGCTTTCTTT. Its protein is CSVPRLQASGNTEAFF.

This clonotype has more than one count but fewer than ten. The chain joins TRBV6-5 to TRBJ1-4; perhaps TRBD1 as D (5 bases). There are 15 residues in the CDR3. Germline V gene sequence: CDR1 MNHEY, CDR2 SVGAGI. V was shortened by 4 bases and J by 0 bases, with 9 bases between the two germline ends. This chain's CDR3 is CASSSTVATNEKLFF. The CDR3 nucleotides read TGTGCCAGCAGTTCGACAGTCGCAACTAATGAAAAACTGTTTTTT.